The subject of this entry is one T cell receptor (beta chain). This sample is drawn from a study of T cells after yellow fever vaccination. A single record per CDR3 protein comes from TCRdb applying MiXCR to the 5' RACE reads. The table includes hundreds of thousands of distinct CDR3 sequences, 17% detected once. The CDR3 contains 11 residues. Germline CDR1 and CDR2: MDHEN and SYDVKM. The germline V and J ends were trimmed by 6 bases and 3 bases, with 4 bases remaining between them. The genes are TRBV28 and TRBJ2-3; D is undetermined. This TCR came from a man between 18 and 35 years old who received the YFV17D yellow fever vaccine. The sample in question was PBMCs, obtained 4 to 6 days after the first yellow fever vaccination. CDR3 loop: CASRKTDTQYF. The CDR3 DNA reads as TGTGCCAGCAGGAAGACAGATACGCAGTATTTT.